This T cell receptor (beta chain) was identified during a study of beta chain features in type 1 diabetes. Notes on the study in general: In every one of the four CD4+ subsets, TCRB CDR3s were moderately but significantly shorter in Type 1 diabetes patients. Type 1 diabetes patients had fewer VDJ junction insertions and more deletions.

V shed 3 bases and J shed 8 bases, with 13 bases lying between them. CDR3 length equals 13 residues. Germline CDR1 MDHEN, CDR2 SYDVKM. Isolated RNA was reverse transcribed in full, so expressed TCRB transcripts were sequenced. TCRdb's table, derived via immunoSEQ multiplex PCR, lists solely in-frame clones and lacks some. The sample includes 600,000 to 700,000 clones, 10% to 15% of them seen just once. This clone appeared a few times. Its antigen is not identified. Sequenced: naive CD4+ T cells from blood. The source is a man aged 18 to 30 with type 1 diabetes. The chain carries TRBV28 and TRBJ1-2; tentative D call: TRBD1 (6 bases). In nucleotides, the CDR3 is TGTGCCAGCAGTTTGGGGGGCAGAGAAGGCTACACCTTC. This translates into CASSLGGREGYTF.